The rows below give T cell receptor beta chains drawn from one sample of a study of blood T cell repertoires in COVID-19. TCRdb's copy holds only in-frame clones and misses some; the assay was immunoSEQ multiplex PCR. The sample holds about 150,000 clones, roughly 80% seen once. Input material: PBMCs or T cells enriched from blood (not recorded which). The receptor set was obtained from a woman aged 40 to 50 who had recovered from COVID-19. The CDR3 runs from the conserved cysteine through the conserved F or W. Each record gives: V gene, J gene, CDR3 protein.

V: TRBV3-1/TRBV3-2
J: TRBJ1-6
CDR3: CASSQAPQGSSYNSPLHF

V: TRBV12-5
J: TRBJ2-7
CDR3: CASGPENGYEQYF

V: TRBV29-1
J: TRBJ1-6
CDR3: CSVEVRQNNSPLHF

V: TRBV18
J: TRBJ1-1
CDR3: CASSKGQGLWNSEAFF

V: TRBV12-5
J: TRBJ1-5
CDR3: CASGLPPGQPQHF

V: TRBV5-4
J: TRBJ2-3
CDR3: CASSPSPTSGFRTDTQYF

V: TRBV4-1
J: TRBJ2-3
CDR3: CASRGGISTDTQYF

V: TRBV15
J: TRBJ2-1
CDR3: CATSRENSGGVDEQFF

V: TRBV12-2
J: TRBJ2-1
CDR3: CASRLAWDNYNEQFF

V: TRBV6-5
J: TRBJ2-7
CDR3: CASSPRTATYEQYF

V: TRBV9
J: TRBJ2-2
CDR3: CASSVSPRRAGELFF

V: TRBV3-1/TRBV3-2
J: TRBJ2-7
CDR3: CASSQGRAVNYEQYF

V: TRBV7-8
J: TRBJ2-1
CDR3: CASSPILAGGSYNEQFF

V: TRBV19
J: TRBJ1-1
CDR3: CASSKTGGVNTEAFF

V: TRBV7-9
J: TRBJ2-1
CDR3: CASSAPGEGEQFF

V: TRBV29-1
J: TRBJ1-2
CDR3: CSVDLGGYGYTF

V: TRBV25-1
J: TRBJ1-1
CDR3: CASSEQGGTEAFF

V: TRBV2
J: TRBJ1-5
CDR3: CASSAGDRVNQPQHF

V: TRBV12-5
J: TRBJ2-4
CDR3: CASGPTGRGLTLAKNIQYF

V: TRBV13
J: TRBJ1-6
CDR3: CASSQYAGGGATLKNSPLHF

V: TRBV2
J: TRBJ2-5
CDR3: CASRGTSGGPPETQYF

V: TRBV12-3/TRBV12-4
J: TRBJ1-6
CDR3: CASSFAGNSPLHF

V: TRBV11-2
J: TRBJ2-7
CDR3: CASSKPDRTGEKYF

V: TRBV12-3/TRBV12-4
J: TRBJ2-5
CDR3: CASSTESKTQYF